Listed here are 9 T cell receptor beta chains from one sample, sequenced in a study of shared clonotypes between healthy human individuals. Some clones are missing from TCRdb's copy, which holds only in-frame ones; the method was immunoSEQ multiplex PCR. The top ten clones hold about 1.1% of a sample with some 2,000,000 clones, over 85% of them seen once. Naive CD8 cells were CD45RO-negative, positively selected for CCR7, excluding terminally differentiated effector memory CD45RA+ cells. Sequencing was done on a sample of naive CD8+ T cells sorted from blood. The source of these receptors is a young man in good health.

CDR3: CAIRTGGVNTEAFF. CDR3 nucleotide sequence: TGTGCCATCCGGACAGGGGGAGTGAACACTGAAGCTTTCTTT. The chain has TRBV6-1 and TRBJ1-1; 10 bases line up with TRBD1. This CDR3 has 14 residues. V trimming: 10 bases; J trimming: 0 bases; junction bases outside the gene matches: 5. The germline CDR1 and CDR2 sequences are MNHNS and SASEGT.

The chain recombines TRBV7-9 with TRBJ1-2; possible D gene TRBD1, 5 bases. CDR3 size: 13 residues. Trimming took 5 bases from V and 3 from J, leaving 10 bases between them. The germline V gene has CDR1 SEHNR and CDR2 FQNEAQ (reference sequence). CDR3 coding DNA: TGTGCCAGCAGCACACAGGCGGACTATGGCTACACCTTC. This gives the protein CASSTQADYGYTF.

A word on this clone: The sample has other DNA sequences that encode this CDR3 too. The rearrangement joins TRBV6-1 to TRBJ2-7; TRBD2 matches at 10 bases. This CDR3 has 15 residues. CDR1 is MNHNS, CDR2 SASEGT, per germline. J was trimmed by 1 base and V by 2 bases; bases with no gene match: 2. The CDR3 coding sequence is TGTGCCAGCAGTGAATTGACTAGCGGGTCCTACGAGCAGTACTTC. Protein product: CASSELTSGSYEQYF.

This chain uses TRBV5-8 with TRBJ1-5; D is possibly TRBD1 (6 bases). V was cut by 3 bases and J by 2 bases, with 12 bases left in between. The CDR3 totals 15 residues. Germline CDR1 and CDR2: SGHTS and YDEGEE. The CDR3 DNA follows: TGTGCCAGCAGCTCGGGGGCAGTGGGCAATCAGCCCCAGCATTTT. It is translated as CASSSGAVGNQPQHF.

For the CDR3, the DNA is TGTGCCTGGAGTGGGGGGGCAGGGAGCTGGTCAGAGACCCAGTACTTC. This codes for CAWSGGAGSWSETQYF. The rearrangement uses TRBV30 and TRBJ2-5, with D perhaps TRBD1 or TRBD2 (6 bases each). Trimming cost V 1 base and J 4 bases, with 19 bases left between them. This CDR3 is built from 16 residues. The germline CDR1 and CDR2 sequences are GTSNPN and SVGIG (reference sequence).

The V call is TRBV4-2, the J call TRBJ2-1; D is perhaps TRBD1 (5 bases). Germline CDR1 reads LGHNA; CDR2 reads YNFKEQ. Trimming cost V 0 bases and J 4 bases, with 13 bases left between them. This CDR3 has 16 amino acids. The CDR3 DNA reads as TGTGCCAGCAGCCAAGAGGTGACAGACGTATACAATGAGCAGTTCTTC. Translating gives CASSQEVTDVYNEQFF.

The chain uses TRBV5-6 and TRBJ2-7; 7 bases align to TRBD1. V dropped 2 bases and J dropped 4; count of bases not matched to a gene: 9. The CDR3 is 15 residues long. Germline loops: CDR1 SGHDT, CDR2 YYEEEE. The CDR3 loop reads CASSFSPGQSYEQYF. CDR3 nucleotide sequence: TGTGCCAGCAGCTTTTCGCCGGGACAGAGTTACGAGCAGTACTTC.

This chain uses TRBV30 with TRBJ2-2; D gene unclear. V lost 4 bases and J lost 8, with 8 bases in between. Germline values: CDR1 GTSNPN, CDR2 SVGIG (reference sequence). The CDR3 spans 11 residues. The CDR3 DNA sequence: TGTGCCTGGATTGAGCTTGGGGAGCTGTTTTTT. It specifies CAWIELGELFF.

V usage is TRBV5-6 and J usage is TRBJ1-3, with a weak D call TRBD1 (5 bases). The CDR3 is made up of 15 amino acids. Germline values: CDR1 SGHDT, CDR2 YYEEEE. V lost 6 bases to trimming and J lost 0 bases, with 13 bases between them. CDR3 nucleotides: TGTGCCAGCACCACCGACAGATTCTCTGGAAACACCATATATTTT. Protein: CASTTDRFSGNTIYF.